The entry that follows covers one T cell receptor beta chain sequence. Only in-frame clones appear in the TCRdb table, and some are missing; sequencing was by immunoSEQ multiplex PCR. The profile shows approximately 1.9 million clones, about 94% of them singletons. The data derive from a study of shared clonotypes between healthy human individuals. The naive CD8 population came from CD45RO-negative cells selected for CCR7, without terminally differentiated effector memory CD45RA+ cells. Trimming removed 3 bases from V and 5 bases from J; junction bases left unmatched: 3. From germline, CDR1 is MNHEY and CDR2 SMNVEV (reference sequence). The CDR3 consists of 15 residues.

This TCR came from a man between 18 and 35 years old in good health. Some clones in this sample may be carry-over from other donors' samples. The gene calls are TRBV27 and TRBJ2-7; 14 bases fit TRBD2. The sequenced sample consisted of naive CD8+ T cells from PBMCs. CDR3 loop: CASSFRLAGGDEQYF. The CDR3 DNA is TGTGCCAGCAGTTTCCGACTAGCGGGAGGGGACGAGCAGTACTTC.